Following are 14 T cell receptor beta chains from one sample sequenced in a study of STAT5B mutations in CD4+ large granular lymphocyte leukemia. Sequencing used immunoSEQ multiplex PCR; TCRdb keeps in-frame clones, though not all of them. This table has tens of thousands of clones, around 72% appearing once. Sequences were obtained from CD4+ T cells from blood buffy coats. These receptors all come from a human donor in good health.

The gene calls are TRBV5-1 and TRBJ2-3; a possible D gene is TRBD2 (6 bases). The CDR3 contains 15 residues. V was shortened by 1 base and J by 1 base, with 10 bases between the two germline ends. Looked up from germline, CDR1 is SGHRS and CDR2 is YFSETQ. CDR3 in amino acids: CASSLSGGGTDTQYF. The CDR3 bases are TGCGCCAGCAGCTTGTCCGGGGGAGGCACAGATACGCAGTATTTT.

The V gene is TRBV4-2, the J gene TRBJ2-1, with 9 positions matching TRBD2. V dropped 0 bases and J dropped 4; count of bases not matched to a gene: 1. The CDR3 spans 15 residues. Germline lookup yields CDR1 LGHNA and CDR2 YNFKEQ. CDR3 coding DNA: TGTGCCAGCAGCCAAGATCTAGCGGGATACAATGAGCAGTTCTTC. This gives the protein CASSQDLAGYNEQFF.

V gene TRBV30 combines with J gene TRBJ2-2, with 9 positions matching TRBD1. From germline, CDR1 is GTSNPN and CDR2 SVGIG (reference sequence). CDR3 length equals 14 residues. With V trimmed by 5 bases and J by 3 bases, 4 bases remained unmatched. The CDR3: CAWLGQGYTGELFF. The CDR3 DNA sequence: TGTGCCTGGCTGGGACAGGGCTACACCGGGGAGCTGTTTTTT.

This clone was detected only once. The gene calls are TRBV28 and TRBJ2-7; the match to TRBD1 covers 8 bases. Per germline, CDR1 MDHEN and CDR2 SYDVKM. The length of the CDR3 is 12 residues. With V trimmed by 10 bases and J by 3 bases, 5 bases remained unmatched. CDR3 bases: TGTGCCACCACAGGGGGAGGCTACGAGCAGTACGTC. Amino acids: CATTGGGYEQYV.

The chain joins TRBV6-6 to TRBJ2-1, with 10 bases fitting TRBD2. The germline V gene has CDR1 MNHNY and CDR2 SVGAGI (reference sequence). This CDR3 has 15 residues. After removal of 2 bases from V and 9 bases from J, the junction contained 7 bases not matched to a gene. In DNA form, the CDR3 reads TGTGCCAGCAGTTACCTTCTAGCGGGGGTTAGTGAGCAGTTCTTC. Amino acid sequence: CASSYLLAGVSEQFF.

The V and J genes are TRBV5-4 and TRBJ2-2, with 12 nucleotides matching TRBD2. Germline CDR1 SGHNT, CDR2 YYREEE (reference sequence). After removal of 4 bases from V and 5 bases from J, the junction contained 3 bases not matched to a gene. The CDR3 extends over 15 amino acids. CDR3 amino acids: CASSPLAGGTGELFF. As DNA, the CDR3 is TGTGCCAGCAGCCCACTAGCGGGGGGAACCGGGGAGCTGTTTTTT.

This chain links TRBV6-1 with TRBJ2-2; D may match TRBD1 or TRBD2 (5 bases each). This CDR3 is 14 amino acids long. Between the trimmed V and J ends, which lost 1 base and 7 bases, there was a span of 10 bases. Germline V gives CDR1 MNHNS, CDR2 SASEGT. CDR3 in DNA: TGTGCCAGCAGTGAAGTAGGGGACGTCGGGGAGCTGTTTTTT. Its protein product is CASSEVGDVGELFF.

The rearrangement joins TRBV10-2 to TRBJ1-1; D is unresolved. Looked up from germline, CDR1 is WSHSY and CDR2 is SAAADI. This CDR3 is built from 16 residues. V was cut by 10 bases and J by 0 bases, with 21 bases left in between. Here the CDR3 reads CATQSGPESMNTEAFF. In nucleotides, the CDR3 is TGCGCCACGCAGAGTGGGCCTGAAAGCATGAACACTGAAGCTTTCTTT.

This clone was seen just once. CDR3 in DNA: TGTGCCAGCAGTTTAAGGAATGAGCAGTTCTTC. Its protein is CASSLRNEQFF. The rearrangement links TRBV28 to TRBJ2-1, with D unresolved. V was cut by 2 bases and J by 7 bases, with 3 bases left in between. Germline V gene data show CDR1 as MDHEN and CDR2 as SYDVKM. The CDR3 extends over 11 amino acids.

The chain is built from TRBV7-8 and TRBJ1-4; the D gene is possibly TRBD1 (6 bases). V gave up 1 base and J gave up 5 bases, with 11 bases separating them. The CDR3 is made up of 15 amino acids. The germline gives CDR1 SGHVS, CDR2 FQNEAQ. The CDR3 region is CASSLEPGENEKLFF. The CDR3 DNA reads as TGTGCCAGCAGCTTAGAGCCAGGGGAGAATGAAAAACTGTTTTTT.

This rearrangement joins TRBV7-9 to TRBJ2-1; possible D gene TRBD2, 5 bases. The CDR3 has 14 amino acids. CDR1 is SEHNR and CDR2 is FQNEAQ in the germline V gene (reference sequence). V lost 2 bases and J lost 1, with 6 bases in between. The DNA of the CDR3 is TGTGCCAGCAGCTTACGGGGATCCTACAATGAGCAGTTCTTC. Protein product: CASSLRGSYNEQFF.

The chain joins TRBV10-2 to TRBJ1-1, with a tentative D call TRBD1 (5 bases). CDR3 length: 14 amino acids. V lost 6 bases and J 2 bases, leaving 13 bases between the germline ends. The germline V gene encodes CDR1 WSHSY and CDR2 SAAADI. The CDR3, as DNA: TGCGCCAGCAGGGGCCCGGGGGTTAACACTGAAGCTTTCTTT. Amino acid sequence: CASRGPGVNTEAFF.

The rearrangement joins TRBV7-2 to TRBJ1-2; D remains unclear. Trimming took 0 bases from V and 7 from J, leaving 9 bases between them. Germline V gives CDR1 SGHTA, CDR2 FQGNSA. The CDR3 sequence is 13 residues long. This CDR3 is CASSLARTPGYTF. CDR3 DNA sequence: TGTGCCAGCAGCTTAGCTCGAACCCCTGGCTACACCTTC. The whole variable domain, remainder taken from reference TRBV7-2 and TRBJ1-2, is GAGVSQSPSNKVTEKGKDVELRCDPISGHTALYWYRQSLGQGLEFLIYFQGNSAPDKSGLPSDRFSAERTGGSVSTLTIQRTQQEDSAVYLCASSLARTPGYTFGSGTRLTVV.

The CDR3 sequence is CASSRGQSSYNSPLHF. CDR3 in DNA: TGTGCCAGCAGCCGGGGACAGAGCTCCTATAATTCACCCCTCCACTTT. The rearrangement joins TRBV7-8 to TRBJ1-6; 7 bases map to TRBD1. Germline V gene sequence: CDR1 SGHVS, CDR2 FQNEAQ. This CDR3 has 16 amino acids. The V gene end was trimmed by 5 bases and the J gene end by 0 bases; junction bases not matched to a gene: 4. The full variable domain, completed using reference TRBV7-8 and TRBJ1-6, is GAGVSQSPRYKVAKRGQDVALRCDPISGHVSLFWYQQALGQGPEFLTYFQNEAQLDKSGLPSDRFFAERPEGSVSTLKIQRTQQEDSAVYLCASSRGQSSYNSPLHFGNGTRLTVT.